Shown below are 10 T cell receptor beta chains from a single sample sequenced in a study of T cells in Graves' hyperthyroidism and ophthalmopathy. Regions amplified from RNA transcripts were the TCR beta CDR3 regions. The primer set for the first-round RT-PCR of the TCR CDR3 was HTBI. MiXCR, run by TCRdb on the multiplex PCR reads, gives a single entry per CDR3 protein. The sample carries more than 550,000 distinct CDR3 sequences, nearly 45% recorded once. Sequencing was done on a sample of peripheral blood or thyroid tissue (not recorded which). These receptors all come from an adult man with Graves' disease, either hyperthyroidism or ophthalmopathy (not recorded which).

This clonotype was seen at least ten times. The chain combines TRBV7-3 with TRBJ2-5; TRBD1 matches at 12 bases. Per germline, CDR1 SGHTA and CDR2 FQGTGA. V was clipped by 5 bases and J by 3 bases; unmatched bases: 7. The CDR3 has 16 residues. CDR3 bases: TGTGCCAGCAGCCGATCCGGGACAGGGGGCGAAGAGACCCAGTACTTC. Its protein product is CASSRSGTGGEETQYF.

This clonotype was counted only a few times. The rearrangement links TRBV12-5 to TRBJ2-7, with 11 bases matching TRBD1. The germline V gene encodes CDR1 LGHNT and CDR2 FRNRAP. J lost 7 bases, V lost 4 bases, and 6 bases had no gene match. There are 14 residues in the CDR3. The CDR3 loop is CASGSGQGAEEQYF. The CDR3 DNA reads TGTGCTAGTGGTTCAGGACAGGGGGCTGAAGAGCAGTACTTC.

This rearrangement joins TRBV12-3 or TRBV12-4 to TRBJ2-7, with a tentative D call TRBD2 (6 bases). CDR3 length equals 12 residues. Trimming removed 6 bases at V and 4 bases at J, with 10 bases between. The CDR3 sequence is CASREGRYEQYF. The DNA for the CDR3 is TGTGCCAGCAGGGAGGGACGGTACGAGCAGTACTTC.

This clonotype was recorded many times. This CDR3 reads CSVGAIYGYTF. The CDR3, as DNA: TGCAGCGTTGGCGCCATCTATGGCTACACCTTC. V and J are TRBV29-1 and TRBJ1-2; D is ambiguous. The CDR3 consists of 11 residues. Germline lookup yields CDR1 SQVTM and CDR2 ANQGSEA. The V gene lost 4 bases and the J gene lost 4 bases, with 7 bases spanning the gap.

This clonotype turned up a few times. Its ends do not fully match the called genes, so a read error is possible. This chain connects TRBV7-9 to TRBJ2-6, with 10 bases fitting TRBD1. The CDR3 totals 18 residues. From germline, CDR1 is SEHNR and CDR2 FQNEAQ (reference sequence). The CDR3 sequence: CASSQGQGEVAGANVLTF. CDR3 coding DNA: TGCGCCAGCAGCCAAGGACAGGGGGAGGTTGCTGGGGCCAACGTCCTGACTTTC.

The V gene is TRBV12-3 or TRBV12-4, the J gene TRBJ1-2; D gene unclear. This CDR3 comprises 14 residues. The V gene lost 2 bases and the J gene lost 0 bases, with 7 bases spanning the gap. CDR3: CASSLMPTNYGYTF. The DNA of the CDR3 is TGTGCCAGCAGTTTAATGCCGACTAACTATGGCTACACCTTC.

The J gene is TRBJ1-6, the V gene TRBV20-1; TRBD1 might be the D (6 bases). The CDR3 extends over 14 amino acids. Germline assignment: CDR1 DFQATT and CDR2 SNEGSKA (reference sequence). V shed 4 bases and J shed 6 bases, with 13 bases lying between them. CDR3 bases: TGCAGTGCTAAGGACAGCGTCTTTAATTCACCCCTCCACTTT. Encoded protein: CSAKDSVFNSPLHF.

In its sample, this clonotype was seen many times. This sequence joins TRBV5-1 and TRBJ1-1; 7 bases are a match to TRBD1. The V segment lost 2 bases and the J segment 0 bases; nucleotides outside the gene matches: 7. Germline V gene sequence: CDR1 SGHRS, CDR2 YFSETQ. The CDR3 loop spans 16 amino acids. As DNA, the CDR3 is TGCGCCAGCAGCTTACAGCCGGGACAGCTGAACACTGAAGCTTTCTTT. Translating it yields CASSLQPGQLNTEAFF.

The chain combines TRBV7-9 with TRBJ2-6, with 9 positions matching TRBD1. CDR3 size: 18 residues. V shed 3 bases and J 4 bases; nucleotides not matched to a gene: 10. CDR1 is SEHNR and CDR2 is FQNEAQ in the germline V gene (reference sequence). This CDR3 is CASSLGTTGGAGANVLTF. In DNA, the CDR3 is TGTGCCAGCAGCTTGGGCACCACAGGGGGCGCCGGGGCCAACGTCCTGACTTTC.

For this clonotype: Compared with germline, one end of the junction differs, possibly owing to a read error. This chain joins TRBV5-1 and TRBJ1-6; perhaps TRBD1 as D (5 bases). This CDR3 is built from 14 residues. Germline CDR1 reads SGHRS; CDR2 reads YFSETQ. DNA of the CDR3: TGCGCCAGCAGCTTGGGGCGGGGGAAAGAGACCCAGTACTTT. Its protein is CASSLGRGKETQYF.